The present T cell receptor beta chain was sequenced within a study of blood T cell repertoires in COVID-19. Looking at the study overall: Acute and convalescent COVID-19 specimens originated in the United States, Italy and Spain. PBMCs, B-cell-depleted T cells, or T cells were the source of the cDNA or gDNA that made up the material.

The CDR3 is 17 amino acids. J was trimmed by 3 bases and V by 4 bases; bases with no gene match: 8. The germline V gene has CDR1 PRHDT and CDR2 FYEKMQ (reference sequence). In the source study's methods: Using reference gene primer amplification, nucleated cell counts were estimated. Profiled with immunoSEQ multiplex PCR; TCRdb holds only in-frame clones, not every one. That table is the source of V, J and clone size, and D and trimming were worked out from the DNA. The sample carries fewer than 350,000 clones, around 81% recorded once. V is TRBV13 and J is TRBJ2-5, with TRBD2 identical over 13 bases. Material for sequencing was peripheral blood. The TCR was taken from a woman aged 45-60 years with active or convalescent COVID-19. The CDR3 DNA reads TGTGCCAGCAGCTCACTAGCGGGAGGGTCGGGGGAAGAGACCCAGTACTTC. As protein: CASSSLAGGSGEETQYF.